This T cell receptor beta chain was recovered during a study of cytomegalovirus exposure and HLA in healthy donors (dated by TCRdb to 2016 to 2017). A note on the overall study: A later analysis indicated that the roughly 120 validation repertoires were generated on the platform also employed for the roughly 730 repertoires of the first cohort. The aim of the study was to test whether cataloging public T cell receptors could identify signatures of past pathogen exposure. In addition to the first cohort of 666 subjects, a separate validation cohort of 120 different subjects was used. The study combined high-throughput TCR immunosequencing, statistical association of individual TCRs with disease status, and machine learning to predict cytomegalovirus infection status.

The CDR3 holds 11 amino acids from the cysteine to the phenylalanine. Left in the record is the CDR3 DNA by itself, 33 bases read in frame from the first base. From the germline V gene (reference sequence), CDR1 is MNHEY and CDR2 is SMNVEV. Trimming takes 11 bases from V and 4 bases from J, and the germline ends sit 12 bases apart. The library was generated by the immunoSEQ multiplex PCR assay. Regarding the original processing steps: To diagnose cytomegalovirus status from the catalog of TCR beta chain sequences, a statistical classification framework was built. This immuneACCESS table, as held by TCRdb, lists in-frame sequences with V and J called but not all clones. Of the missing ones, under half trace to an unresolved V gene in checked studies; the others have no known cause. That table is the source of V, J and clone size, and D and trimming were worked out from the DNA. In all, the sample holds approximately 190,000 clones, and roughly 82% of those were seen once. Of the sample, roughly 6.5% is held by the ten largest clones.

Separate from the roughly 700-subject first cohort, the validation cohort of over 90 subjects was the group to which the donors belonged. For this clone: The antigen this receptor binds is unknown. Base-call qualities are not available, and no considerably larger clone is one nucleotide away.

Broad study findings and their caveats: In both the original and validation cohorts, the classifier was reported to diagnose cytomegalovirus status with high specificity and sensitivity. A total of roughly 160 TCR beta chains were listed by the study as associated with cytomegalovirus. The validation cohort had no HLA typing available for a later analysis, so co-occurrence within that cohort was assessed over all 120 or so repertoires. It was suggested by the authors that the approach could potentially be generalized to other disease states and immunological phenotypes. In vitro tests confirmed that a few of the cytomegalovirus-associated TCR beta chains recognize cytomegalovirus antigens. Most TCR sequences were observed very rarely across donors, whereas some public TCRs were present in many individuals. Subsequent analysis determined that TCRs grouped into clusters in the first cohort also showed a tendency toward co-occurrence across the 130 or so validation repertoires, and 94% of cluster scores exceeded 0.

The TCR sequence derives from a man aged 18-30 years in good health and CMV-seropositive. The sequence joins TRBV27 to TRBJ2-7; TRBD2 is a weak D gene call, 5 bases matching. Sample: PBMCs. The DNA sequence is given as TGTGCCGCCGGGATGGGGTACGAGCAGTACTTC. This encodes CAAGMGYEQYF.